A selection of T cell receptor beta chains follows, all from one sample in a study of T cell responses to AZD1222 COVID-19 vaccine. Sequencing used immunoSEQ multiplex PCR; TCRdb keeps in-frame clones, though not all of them. The table has approximately 110,000 clones, approximately 91% seen once. This material consisted of peripheral blood, taken on day 0 of AZD1222 vaccination. These receptors were obtained from an adult in good health. CDR3s include the opening cysteine and the closing phenylalanine or tryptophan. Each record gives: clone size, D gene, V gene, J gene, CDR3 DNA, CDR3 protein. D genes are given only for firm matches. Part of the rows lack a size; the others show once, few, many or a class for expanded clones.

-	-	TRBV4-1	TRBJ1-1	TGCGCCAGCAGCCAAGTTTTGATAGGGAACACTGAAGCTTTCTTT	CASSQVLIGNTEAFF
-	-	TRBV5-4	TRBJ1-2	TGTGCCAGCAGCCGGGAGGCGTTTAACTATGGCTACACCTTC	CASSREAFNYGYTF
-	TRBD2	TRBV18	TRBJ2-7	TGTGCCAGCTCACCCCCGGGGGGGGCCTTGTACGAGCAGTACTTC	CASSPPGGALYEQYF
-	-	TRBV12-2	TRBJ2-3	TGTGCAAGTCGCCACCGACAGGGGGCAACAGATACGCAGTATTTT	CASRHRQGATDTQYF
once	-	TRBV12-3/TRBV12-4	TRBJ2-1	TGTGCCAGCAGTCCCCTCCGGGACAATGAGCAGTTCTTC	CASSPLRDNEQFF
-	TRBD2	TRBV5-6	TRBJ2-2	TGTGCCAGCAGCGCCTATACTAGCGGGGGGAACACCGGGGAGCTGTTTTTT	CASSAYTSGGNTGELFF
-	-	TRBV19	TRBJ1-2	TGTGCCAGTAGTACCCCCCCAGGGTTGTATGGCTACACCTTC	CASSTPPGLYGYTF
-	-	TRBV7-2	TRBJ2-7	TGTGCCAGCAGCTTAGGTCCGGTAGGCGGGCAGTACTTC	CASSLGPVGGQYF
-	-	TRBV7-3	TRBJ2-3	TGTGCCAGCAGCTCTAACACAGATACGCAGTATTTT	CASSSNTDTQYF
few	-	TRBV30	TRBJ1-4	TGTGCCTGGTCCCCCGGGCACCTAACTAATGAAAAACTGTTTTTT	CAWSPGHLTNEKLFF
-	TRBD2	TRBV5-1	TRBJ2-1	TGCGCCAGCAGCCAAGGACTAGGATACAATGAGCAGTTCTTC	CASSQGLGYNEQFF
-	-	TRBV18	TRBJ1-2	TGTGCCAGCTCACCACTCGGGGAGAAACTTGGTGGCTACACCTTC	CASSPLGEKLGGYTF
-	TRBD1	TRBV19	TRBJ1-1	TGTGCCAGTATGGGCAGGGGGCACACTGAAGCTTTCTTT	CASMGRGHTEAFF
-	-	TRBV30	TRBJ1-5	TGTGCCTGGAGGGGGGATCGCAATCAGCCCCAGCATTTT	CAWRGDRNQPQHF
-	-	TRBV4-1	TRBJ1-1	TGCGCCAGCAGCCAAGCCCCGGTCCCGAACACTGAAGCTTTCTTT	CASSQAPVPNTEAFF
-	TRBD1	TRBV6-2/TRBV6-3	TRBJ2-7	TGTGCCAGCAGTTACCCCGGGACAGCCTTTTCGACCTACGAGCAGTACTTC	CASSYPGTAFSTYEQYF
-	-	TRBV4-1	TRBJ2-3	TGCGCCAGCAGCCAAGGGAACCCTCCCCCCACAGATACGCAGTATTTT	CASSQGNPPPTDTQYF
-	-	TRBV9	TRBJ2-2	TGTGCCAGCAGCACGCAGAACACCGGGGAGCTGTTTTTT	CASSTQNTGELFF
-	-	TRBV30	TRBJ1-1	TGTGCCTGGAGTAATCTAACACCTAACACTGAAGCTTTCTTT	CAWSNLTPNTEAFF
-	-	TRBV14	TRBJ1-1	TGTGCCAGCAGCCAAGAAGGGTCTTTCCAAAGGTTCAAATTT	CASSQEGSFQRFKF
-	-	TRBV7-9	TRBJ2-1	TGTGCCAGCAGCCGGATGGATGAGCAGTTCTTC	CASSRMDEQFF
-	-	TRBV6-2/TRBV6-3	TRBJ2-2	TGTGCCAGCAGCATTACCCCTTCTTGGGTCGGGGAGCTGTTTTTT	CASSITPSWVGELFF
few	-	TRBV28	TRBJ1-2	TGTGCCAGCAGTTGGGGACCACACGGCTACACCTTC	CASSWGPHGYTF
-	-	TRBV10-3	TRBJ1-2	TGTGCCATCAGCGAGACAGCTAACTATGGCTACACCTTC	CAISETANYGYTF
-	-	TRBV27	TRBJ1-4	TGTGCCAGCAGCGGACCATTTAATGAAAAACTGTTTTTT	CASSGPFNEKLFF
-	-	TRBV2	TRBJ1-4	TGTGCCAGCAGGGTACAGGGAGTGCCTAATGAAAAACTGTTTTTT	CASRVQGVPNEKLFF
-	TRBD1	TRBV18	TRBJ1-5	TGTGCCAGCTCACTTCAGGGGGCTGTGAGCAATCAGCCCCAGCATTTT	CASSLQGAVSNQPQHF
-	-	TRBV30	TRBJ1-4	TGTGCCTGGAGTGTACAGCCGGGGCGGTATGAAAAACTGTTTTTT	CAWSVQPGRYEKLFF
-	-	TRBV11-2	TRBJ2-5	TGTGCCAGCAGCGTCATGGGAGGACAAGAGACCCAGTACTTC	CASSVMGGQETQYF
-	-	TRBV6-5	TRBJ1-4	TGTGCCAGCAGTTACGCTATAACTGAAAAACTGTTTTTT	CASSYAITEKLFF
-	TRBD2	TRBV27	TRBJ2-1	TGTGCCAGCAGTCCGGCGGGACTAGCGGGAGGGGTTGAGCAGTTCTTC	CASSPAGLAGGVEQFF
-	-	TRBV5-1	TRBJ2-1	TGCGCCAGCAGCTTGGCCTGGCGTGGCTCCTACAATGAGCAGTTCTTC	CASSLAWRGSYNEQFF
-	TRBD1	TRBV6-5	TRBJ1-2	TGTGCCAGCAAAGGGACAGGTCCCTATGGCTACACCTTC	CASKGTGPYGYTF
few	TRBD1	TRBV5-4	TRBJ2-1	TGTGCCAGCAGATCCACAGGGGGCAGATACAATGAGCAGTTCTTC	CASRSTGGRYNEQFF
once	-	TRBV5-6	TRBJ2-7	TGTGCCAGCAGCTTGCTTCAGTATCAATCTTCCTACGAGCAGTACTTC	CASSLLQYQSSYEQYF
-	TRBD2	TRBV6-5	TRBJ2-7	TGTGCCAGCATCCCTAGCGGGAGAGCCTACGAGCAGTACTTC	CASIPSGRAYEQYF
few	-	TRBV5-1	TRBJ2-1	TGCGCCAGCAGCTTGGGACCGAGGAATGAGCAGTTCTTC	CASSLGPRNEQFF
-	-	TRBV30	TRBJ1-1	TGTGCCTGGGGGGCGTCTGCCGGGCTGGTCCGGGCTTTCTTT	CAWGASAGLVRAFF
few	-	TRBV3-1/TRBV3-2	TRBJ1-2	TGTGCCAGCAGCCAAGATGGGGACTATGGCTACACCTTC	CASSQDGDYGYTF
-	TRBD2	TRBV7-9	TRBJ2-3	TGTGCCAGCAGCCTAGCGGGGGTGAGCACAGATACGCAGTATTTT	CASSLAGVSTDTQYF
-	-	TRBV19	TRBJ1-2	TGTGCCAGTATCGGGAGACCACGAGGTGGCTACACCTTC	CASIGRPRGGYTF
once	-	TRBV6-1	TRBJ1-5	TGTGCCAGCAGTGAGCAGGCGAATCAGCCCCAGCATTTT	CASSEQANQPQHF
-	-	TRBV7-8	TRBJ1-2	TGTGCCAGCGGAGAGAGCATCTATGGCTACACCTTC	CASGESIYGYTF
-	-	TRBV5-4	TRBJ2-5	TGTGCCAGCAGCCCCATTGCGGGCTTACAAGAGACCCAGTACTTC	CASSPIAGLQETQYF
-	TRBD1	TRBV11-2	TRBJ1-6	TGTGCCAGCAGCCAACAGGGGTCTCATAATTCACCCCTCCACTTT	CASSQQGSHNSPLHF
-	-	TRBV15	TRBJ1-3	TGTGCCACCAGCAGAGAACCCCTCCGAGGAAACACCATATATTTT	CATSREPLRGNTIYF
-	-	TRBV5-1	TRBJ2-5	TGCGCCAGCAGCTTGGGCAGAGGGGGTGAGACCCAGTACTTC	CASSLGRGGETQYF
-	-	TRBV11-3	TRBJ2-5	TGTGCCTGCGCTAGTTGGGCAGAGACCCAGTACTTC	CACASWAETQYF
-	TRBD1	TRBV5-4	TRBJ2-1	TGTGCCAGCAGCTCGAAGACAGGGTTGAATGAGCAGTTCTTC	CASSSKTGLNEQFF
-	-	TRBV7-2	TRBJ1-3	TGTGCCAGCAGCCTAACAAGAGCAGGGCAGGGAAACACCATATATTTT	CASSLTRAGQGNTIYF
once	TRBD2	TRBV7-3	TRBJ2-5	TGTGCCAGCAGCCAGTGGATCGGGGGGGTTGAGACCCAGTACTTC	CASSQWIGGVETQYF
once	-	TRBV11-1	TRBJ1-1	TGTGCCAGCAGTCAGACCCCCCTGAACACTGAAGCTTTCTTT	CASSQTPLNTEAFF
-	TRBD1	TRBV6-2/TRBV6-3	TRBJ1-1	TGTGCCAGCAGCCCCGGGACAGGGAAGGCCACTGAAGCTTTCTTT	CASSPGTGKATEAFF